This record looks at one T cell receptor (beta chain) sequence and its context. The antigen it binds to is not known. The input lacks base qualities; no much larger clone sits a single base away. Ficoll-Paque density gradient centrifugation was used to isolate PBMCs. Per the germline V gene, SGHDT is the CDR1 and YYEEEE is the CDR2. Including cysteine and phenylalanine, the CDR3 has 16 amino acids. The read is trimmed to its CDR3 DNA, 48 bases read in frame from base 1. V gives up 0 bases and J gives up 1 base, and the segment between their germline ends measures 13 bases. The data stem from a study of T-cell memory formation after mild COVID-19 (dated by TCRdb to the early 2020s). In the study overall: TCR sequence clusters from the two donors were found to be largely donor specific. In a couple of donors, T-cell clones that expanded and contracted after mild COVID-19 were tracked by sequencing TCRalpha and TCRbeta repertoires over time. Two young, previously healthy adult volunteers made up the cohort, one male and one female. Beyond this particular receptor, the publication reports: Contracting CD4+ clones turned up mainly in the CM and EM memory subsets, whereas EMRA was where CD8+ clones were enriched. Clones that contracted from day 15 to 85 showed balanced CD4/CD8 phenotypes, whereas a second wave of clones that expanded from day 15 to 37 leaned towards CD4+. Some responding clones were detected in pre-infection memory, suggesting pre-existing cross-reactive memory T cells joined the SARS-CoV-2 response. SARS-CoV-2 specificity of the second-wave clones peaking on day 37 was not confirmed. The study included only two mild cases, and larger cohorts that include severe cases with pre-infection samples were judged to be necessary.

The sequencer was an Illumina NovaSeq 6000. Using 5'RACE with constant-segment primers, TCRalpha and TCRbeta cDNA libraries were constructed, with sample barcodes and unique molecular identifiers added in the process. RNA was extracted from every sample with Trizol reagent. Library amplification was performed in two PCR steps, and a second sample barcode and Illumina TruSeq adapters were introduced in the second step. Sequencing of the libraries was done on an Illumina NovaSeq, producing 2 x 150 bp paired-end reads. The study's processing was this. With migec v1.2.7, reads were demultiplexed and then collapsed into UMI-guided consensus sequences. Using mixcr v2.1.11, the UMI consensuses were aligned to TRA and TRB V and J templates and assembled into clonotypes. A clonotype was counted as expanded or contracted only when both edgeR and NoisET called the clonotype significant, with the noise models trained on biological replicates. For edgeR calls, the cutoffs were a false discovery rate-adjusted p below 0.01 and a log2 fold-change threshold of 1. As an exploratory analysis of dynamics, max-normalized trajectories of the 1000 most abundant clonotypes were examined with PCA combined with hierarchical clustering. The CD4 or CD8 phenotype of responding clones was assigned using the separately sequenced CD4+ and CD8+ repertoires. The raw public data were reprocessed by TCRdb itself: fastp quality trimming at Q25, MiXCR clonotype calling, in-frame beta chains only. Entries are consolidated by CDR3 protein sequence, retaining the most common genes and DNA. TCRdb, not the authors, supplied the V and J calls. The sample table shows about 470,000 distinct CDR3 sequences, and 25% are seen once. Clones ranked in the top ten supply 9.5% to 15% of the sample.

The TCR was taken from an adult woman who had mild COVID-19 (a few samples of this study predate the infection). The sample titles of this study are shuffled in the database, so cell type and time point are left out; the donor was told from shared clones. The chain is assembled from TRBV5-6 and TRBJ2-5; 5 matching bases give a weak D call of TRBD2. The sequencing sample was made of PBMCs or a T cell subset sorted from them (not recorded which). The bases read TGTGCCAGCAGCTTGGGGGCAGATGGAGGCCAAGAGACCCAGTACTTC. Its amino acids are CASSLGADGGQETQYF.